Below, 7 T cell receptor beta chains from the same sample are listed, as sequenced in a study of regulatory T cells in long-lasting Graves disease. Time point of the sample: newly diagnosed GD, antithyroid drugs for less than 3 months. Generation of the TCR library employed RNA extracted from PBMCs. Arm-PCR of CDR3 regions and iRepertoire HTBI primers were used to build TCR beta libraries. TCRdb independently ran MiXCR on the multiplex PCR reads; one entry per CDR3 protein. The repertoire includes 350,000 to 500,000 distinct CDR3 sequences, around 13% of them detected once, and around a sixth sits in the top ten. Another study also made use of these data, one on T cells in Graves' hyperthyroidism and ophthalmopathy.

The specimen comprised peripheral blood mononuclear cells (PBMCs), sampled at new diagnosis, from a patient treated with antithyroid drugs. All receptors come from a woman between 50 and 59 years old with Graves disease.

The chain recombines TRBV7-2 with TRBJ2-7; TRBD1 aligns across 11 bases. CDR1 and CDR2 (germline): SGHTA, FQGNSA. The J segment lost 3 bases and the V segment lost 3 bases, leaving 4 bases of the junction unmatched. The CDR3 consists of 15 residues. CDR3 in amino acids: CASSFDGTGGYEQYF. The CDR3 nucleotides read TGTGCCAGCAGCTTCGACGGGACAGGGGGCTACGAGCAGTACTTC.

This clonotype was seen many times. The CDR3 loop is CASGAGLEQFF. As DNA, the CDR3 is TGTGCCAGCGGAGCGGGACTTGAGCAGTTCTTC. This chain connects TRBV28 to TRBJ2-1; 7 nucleotides match TRBD2. J was trimmed by 9 bases and V by 8 bases; bases with no gene match: 4. Germline assignment: CDR1 MDHEN and CDR2 SYDVKM. This CDR3 has 11 amino acids. Drawing the rest from reference TRBV28 and TRBJ2-1, the complete variable domain is DVKVTQSSRYLVKRTGEKVFLECVQDMDHENMFWYRQDPGLGLRLIYFSYDVKMKEKGDIPEGYSVSREKKERFSLILESASTNQTSMYLCASGAGLEQFFGPGTRLTVL.

The chain links TRBV6-4 to TRBJ2-4, with D unresolved. Trimming shortened V by 3 bases and J by 2 bases, and 17 bases separated the two germline ends. Germline V gives CDR1 MRHNA, CDR2 SNTAGT. The CDR3 has 17 amino acids. The CDR3 coding sequence is TGTGCCAGCAGTGAGCTCCCAGCGTTCAGTACCAAAAACATTCAGTACTTC. The encoded protein is CASSELPAFSTKNIQYF.

The sample holds many counts of this clonotype. The rearrangement uses TRBV2 and TRBJ2-1; no clear D. The germline V gene has CDR1 SNHLY and CDR2 FYNNEI. Trimming took off 7 bases at V and 0 bases at J, with 16 bases between the two ends. This CDR3 is built from 16 residues. CDR3 residues: CASKDRLLSSYNEQFF. The CDR3 nucleotides are TGTGCCAGCAAGGATCGTCTATTGAGCTCCTACAATGAGCAGTTCTTC.

This clonotype was counted many times. The J gene is TRBJ2-1, the V gene TRBV19; TRBD2 aligns across 13 bases. V shed 4 bases and J 6 bases; nucleotides not matched to a gene: 9. Germline CDR1 is LNHDA and CDR2 is SQIVND (reference sequence). This CDR3 is 17 amino acids long. The CDR3: CASSTQTTSGRANEQFF. The CDR3 nucleotides read TGTGCCAGTAGTACACAAACCACTAGCGGGAGGGCCAATGAGCAGTTCTTC.

This clonotype was counted many times. This chain links TRBV3-1 with TRBJ1-1; no definite D call. This CDR3 comprises 14 residues. With 1 base removed from V and 4 bases from J, the gap between germline ends came to 10 bases. Germline CDR1 and CDR2: LGHDT and YNNKEL (reference sequence). The CDR3: CASSQVPLGTEAFF. CDR3 nucleotides: TGTGCCAGCAGCCAAGTCCCCTTGGGCACTGAAGCTTTCTTT.

This clonotype came up many times. CDR3 in amino acids: CASSQEGLAPYEQYF. CDR3 sequence (DNA): TGTGCCAGCAGCCAAGAAGGACTAGCGCCCTACGAGCAGTACTTC. This chain uses TRBV3-1 with TRBJ2-7; the match to TRBD2 covers 9 bases. V shed 0 bases and J 2 bases; nucleotides not matched to a gene: 2. CDR3 length: 15 residues. Germline V lookup: CDR1 LGHDT, CDR2 YNNKEL (reference sequence).